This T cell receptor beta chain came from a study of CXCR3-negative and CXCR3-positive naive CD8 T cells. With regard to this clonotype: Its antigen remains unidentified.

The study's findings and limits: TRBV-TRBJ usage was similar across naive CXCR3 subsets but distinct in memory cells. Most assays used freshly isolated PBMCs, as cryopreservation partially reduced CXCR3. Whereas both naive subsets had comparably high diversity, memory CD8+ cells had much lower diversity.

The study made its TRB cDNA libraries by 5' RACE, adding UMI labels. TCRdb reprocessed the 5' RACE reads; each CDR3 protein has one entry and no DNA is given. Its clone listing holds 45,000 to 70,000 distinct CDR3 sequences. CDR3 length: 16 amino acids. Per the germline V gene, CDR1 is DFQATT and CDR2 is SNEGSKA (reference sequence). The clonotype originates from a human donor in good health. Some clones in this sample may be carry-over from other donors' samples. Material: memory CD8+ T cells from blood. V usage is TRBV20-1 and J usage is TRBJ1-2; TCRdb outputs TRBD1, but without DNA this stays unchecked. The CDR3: CSARAQLVGDTGGYTF.